A single sample gave rise to the 5 T cell receptor beta chains below, sequenced in a study of PD-1 blockade in mismatch repair-deficient tumors. Data came from immunoSEQ multiplex PCR; TCRdb stores just in-frame clones and leaves some out. Of around 40,000 clones in the sample, about 85% were seen once. The specimen comprised peripheral blood, sampled 4 weeks after starting pembrolizumab. The receptor source for this set is an adult with mismatch repair-deficient cancer.

This clone was counted only a few times. The rearrangement uses TRBV27 and TRBJ1-5, with a possible D match to TRBD1 (5 bases). V lost 6 bases and J lost 9, with 15 bases in between. The CDR3 runs to 13 residues. Germline lookup yields CDR1 MNHEY and CDR2 SMNVEV (reference sequence). The CDR3 here is CASSWGRTRPQHF. CDR3 in DNA: TGTGCCAGCAGCTGGGGACGGACAAGGCCCCAGCATTTT.

CDR3 sequence: CASSYSGLETNEQFF. CDR3 nucleotide sequence: TGTGCCAGCAGTTACTCGGGGCTAGAAACAAATGAGCAGTTCTTC. This chain connects TRBV6-6 to TRBJ2-1; tentatively, D is TRBD1 (5 bases). Germline V lookup: CDR1 MNHNY, CDR2 SVGAGI (reference sequence). The V end was cut by 0 bases, the J end by 7 bases, with 13 bases between. The CDR3 runs to 15 residues.

With respect to this clone: One end of the junction varies from germline; a read error may be responsible. The chain couples TRBV6-1 to TRBJ2-7, with D possibly TRBD1 on 5 matching bases. The CDR3 has 13 amino acids. Germline lookup yields CDR1 MNHNS and CDR2 SASEGT. In DNA, the CDR3 is TGCGCCAGCAGTGATAGTCAGGGTAACGAGCAGTACTTC. It is translated as CASSDSQGNEQYF.

J is TRBJ2-3 and V is TRBV10-3, with D perhaps matching TRBD1 or TRBD2 (5 bases each). CDR1 is ENHRY, CDR2 SYGVKD, per germline. This CDR3 has 13 amino acids. Deletions cut 5 bases from V and 2 bases from J, with 8 bases between. CDR3 sequence reads: CAISRDATDTQYF. In DNA form, the CDR3 reads TGTGCCATCAGTAGGGACGCCACAGATACGCAGTATTTT.

This clone was observed a handful of times. The rearrangement joins TRBV14 to TRBJ2-1, with 7 bases fitting TRBD1. In germline, CDR1 is SGHDN, CDR2 FVKESK. CDR3 size: 14 residues. V dropped 1 base and J dropped 7; count of bases not matched to a gene: 4. The CDR3 coding sequence is TGTGCCAGCAGCCAAGTACAGGGGAGAAATGAGCAGTTCTTC. Its translation is CASSQVQGRNEQFF. The full variable domain, in which reference TRBV14 and TRBJ2-1 provide the parts outside the CDR3, is EAGVTQFPSHSVIEKGQTVTLRCDPISGHDNLYWYRRVMGKEIKFLLHFVKESKQDESGMPNNRFLAERTGGTYSTLKVQPAELEDSGVYFCASSQVQGRNEQFFGPGTRLTVL.